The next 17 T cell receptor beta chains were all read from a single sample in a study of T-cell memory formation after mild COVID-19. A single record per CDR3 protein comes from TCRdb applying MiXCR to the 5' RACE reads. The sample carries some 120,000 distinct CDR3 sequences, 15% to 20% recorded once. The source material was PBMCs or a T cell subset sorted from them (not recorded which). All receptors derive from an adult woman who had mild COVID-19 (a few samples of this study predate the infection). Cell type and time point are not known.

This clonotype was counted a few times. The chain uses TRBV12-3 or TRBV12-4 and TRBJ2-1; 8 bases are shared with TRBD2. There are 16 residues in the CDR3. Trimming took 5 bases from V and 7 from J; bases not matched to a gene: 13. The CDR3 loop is CASSIYSGLGGNEQFF. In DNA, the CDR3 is TGTGCCAGCAGTATATACTCGGGACTAGGGGGGAATGAGCAGTTCTTC.

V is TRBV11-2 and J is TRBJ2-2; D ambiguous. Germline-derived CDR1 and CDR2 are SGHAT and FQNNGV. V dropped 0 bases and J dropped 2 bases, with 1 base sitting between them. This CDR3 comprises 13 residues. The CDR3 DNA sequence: TGTGCCAGCAGCTTAGATAACACCGGGGAGCTGTTTTTT. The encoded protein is CASSLDNTGELFF.

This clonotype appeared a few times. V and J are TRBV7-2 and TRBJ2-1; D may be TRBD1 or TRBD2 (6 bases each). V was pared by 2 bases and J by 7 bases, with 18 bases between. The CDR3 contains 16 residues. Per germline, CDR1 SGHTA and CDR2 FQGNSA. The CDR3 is CASSLMLGGGRNEQFF. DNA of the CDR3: TGTGCCAGCAGCTTAATGCTAGGGGGAGGTCGTAATGAGCAGTTCTTC.

The CDR3 coding sequence is TGTGCCAGCAGACGGGACAGGGGGACCTACGAGCAGTACTTC. This sequence encodes CASRRDRGTYEQYF. The chain links TRBV6-1 to TRBJ2-7; 11 nucleotides match TRBD1. With 6 bases clipped from V and 2 bases from J, the junction kept 3 bases outside the gene matches. CDR3 size: 14 residues. Germline values: CDR1 MNHNS, CDR2 SASEGT.

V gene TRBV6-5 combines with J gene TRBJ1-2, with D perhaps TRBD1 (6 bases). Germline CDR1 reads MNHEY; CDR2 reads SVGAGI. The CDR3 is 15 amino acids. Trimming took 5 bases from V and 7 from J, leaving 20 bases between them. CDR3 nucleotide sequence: TGTGCCAGCAGTCCGAGGACAGACTCCCGAGGTGGCTACACCTTC. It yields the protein CASSPRTDSRGGYTF.

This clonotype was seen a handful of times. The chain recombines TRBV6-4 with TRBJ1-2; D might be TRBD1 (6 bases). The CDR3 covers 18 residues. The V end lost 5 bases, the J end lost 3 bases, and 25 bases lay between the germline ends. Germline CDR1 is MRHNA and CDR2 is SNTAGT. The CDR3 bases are TGTGCCAGCAGTTTCCTTCCGCCCGGGCAAAAGGGGGACTATGGCTACACCTTC. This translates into CASSFLPPGQKGDYGYTF.

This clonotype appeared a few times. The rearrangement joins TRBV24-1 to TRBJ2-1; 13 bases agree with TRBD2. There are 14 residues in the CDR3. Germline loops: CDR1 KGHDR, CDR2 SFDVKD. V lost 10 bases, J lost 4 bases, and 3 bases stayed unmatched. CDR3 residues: CATALAGGYNEQFF. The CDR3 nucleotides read TGTGCCACTGCACTAGCGGGAGGGTACAATGAGCAGTTCTTC.

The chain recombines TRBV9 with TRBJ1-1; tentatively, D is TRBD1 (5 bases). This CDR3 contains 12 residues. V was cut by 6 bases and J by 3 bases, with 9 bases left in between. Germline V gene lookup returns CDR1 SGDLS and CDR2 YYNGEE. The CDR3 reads CASNRGDTEAFF. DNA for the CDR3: TGTGCCAGCAACCGAGGGGACACTGAAGCTTTCTTT.

In DNA, the CDR3 is TGCGCCAGCAGCTTGGGGGACTTATCCTATGGCTACACCTTC. Encoded protein: CASSLGDLSYGYTF. V is TRBV5-1 and J is TRBJ1-2; D is perhaps TRBD1 (5 bases). Germline V lookup: CDR1 SGHRS, CDR2 YFSETQ. The CDR3 totals 14 residues. Trimming took off 0 bases at V and 4 bases at J, with 10 bases between the two ends.

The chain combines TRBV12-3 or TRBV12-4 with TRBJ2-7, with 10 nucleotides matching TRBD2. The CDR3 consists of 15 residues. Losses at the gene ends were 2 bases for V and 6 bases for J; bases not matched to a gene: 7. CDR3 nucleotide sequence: TGTGCCAGCAGTTTATGGAGCGGGGGGGCCGGCGAGCAGTACTTC. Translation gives CASSLWSGGAGEQYF.

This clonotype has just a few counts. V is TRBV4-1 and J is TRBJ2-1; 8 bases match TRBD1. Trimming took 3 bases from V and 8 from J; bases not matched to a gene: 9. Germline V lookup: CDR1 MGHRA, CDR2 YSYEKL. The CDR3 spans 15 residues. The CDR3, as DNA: TGCGCCAGCAGCCATGCTCCGGGACAGGCTTATGAGCAGTTCTTC. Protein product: CASSHAPGQAYEQFF.

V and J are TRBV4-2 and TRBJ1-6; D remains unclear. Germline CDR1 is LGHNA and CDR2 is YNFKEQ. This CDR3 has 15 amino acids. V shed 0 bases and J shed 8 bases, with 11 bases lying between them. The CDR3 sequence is CASSQEIGRHSPLHF. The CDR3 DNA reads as TGTGCCAGCAGCCAAGAGATTGGAAGGCATTCACCCCTCCACTTT.

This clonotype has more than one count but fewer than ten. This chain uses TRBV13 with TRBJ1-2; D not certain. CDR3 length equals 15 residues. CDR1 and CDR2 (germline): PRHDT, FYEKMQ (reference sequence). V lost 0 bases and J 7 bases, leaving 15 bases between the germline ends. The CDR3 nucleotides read TGTGCCAGCAGCTTAGGCCTACGGAGGTCGGGTGGCTACACCTTC. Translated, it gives CASSLGLRRSGGYTF.

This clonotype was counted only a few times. This CDR3 is CATSRGGLGNTGELFF. The CDR3 DNA sequence: TGTGCCACCAGCAGAGGAGGACTGGGAAACACCGGGGAGCTGTTTTTT. The V and J genes are TRBV15 and TRBJ2-2, with a possible D match to TRBD2 (5 bases). The CDR3 spans 16 residues. Trimming cost V 1 base and J 2 bases, with 11 bases left between them. In germline, CDR1 is LNHNV, CDR2 YYDKDF (reference sequence).

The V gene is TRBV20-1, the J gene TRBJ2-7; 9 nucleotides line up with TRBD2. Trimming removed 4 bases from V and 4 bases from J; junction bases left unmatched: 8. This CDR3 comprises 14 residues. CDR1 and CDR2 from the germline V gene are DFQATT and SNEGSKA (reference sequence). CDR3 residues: CSATLLAGPYEQYF. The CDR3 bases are TGCAGTGCTACTCTGCTAGCGGGACCTTACGAGCAGTACTTC.

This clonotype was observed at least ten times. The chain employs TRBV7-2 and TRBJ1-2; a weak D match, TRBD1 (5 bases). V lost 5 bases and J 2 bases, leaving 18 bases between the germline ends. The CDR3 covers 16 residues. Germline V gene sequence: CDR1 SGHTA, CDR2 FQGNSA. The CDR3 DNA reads TGTGCCAGCAGCCCCTACCGGGGGGTCACCAACTATGGCTACACCTTC. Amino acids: CASSPYRGVTNYGYTF.

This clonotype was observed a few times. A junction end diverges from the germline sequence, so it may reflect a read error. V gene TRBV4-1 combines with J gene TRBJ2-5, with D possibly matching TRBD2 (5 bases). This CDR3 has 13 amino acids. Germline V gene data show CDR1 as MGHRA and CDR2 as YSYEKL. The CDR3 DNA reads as TGCGCCAGCAGCCAAGACCACCCTTCCGGGATCGCCTTC. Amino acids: CASSQDHPSGIAF.